Below, one TCR beta chain is given with its context. The antigen it binds to is not known. No base quality values were provided; no much bigger clone lies one nucleotide off. These data originate in a study of blood T cell repertoires in COVID-19 (dated by TCRdb to between 2020 and 2021). With respect to the entire study: The collaborator samples originated in the United States, Italy and Spain and spanned the acute and convalescent phases of COVID-19. The material from the prospective study consisted of cDNA or gDNA derived from T cells, B-cell-depleted T cells, or PBMCs. Deeply sampled blood TCRbeta repertoires from subjects exposed to, actively infected with, or recovered from COVID-19 were included in the dataset. A freely available public database, intended as a resource for researchers studying the immune response to SARS-CoV-2, is where the repertoires were released. The samples were drawn from the first 160 participants of the ongoing ImmuneRACE study and from more than 1,000 subjects provided by 6 global collaborators. Nearly every sample came with metadata listing a de-identified subject ID, COVID-19 status, age in years and sex. Where HLA class I and class II types were available, the types were taken from metadata supplied by the sample provider, not from assay-based typing.

The CDR3, from cysteine to phenylalanine, totals 11 residues. The only DNA kept is the CDR3, 33 bases in frame from the first base. CDR1 and CDR2, per the germline V gene, are SGHAT and FQNNGV. V gives up 4 bases and J gives up 8 bases, and the segment between their germline ends measures 5 bases. The collaborating institutions used their own protocols to collect whole blood in K2EDTA tubes. Collaborator samples were shipped for TCRbeta analysis as frozen whole blood, isolated PBMCs, or DNA extracted from either sample type. The investigation overall reported the following: The amount of clinical and demographic metadata varied by source and participant and was provided uncurated.

TCRbeta CDR3 regions were amplified from genomic DNA using the immunoSEQ Assay, a bias-controlled multiplex PCR. On the study's bioinformatics: Within the assay, amplification of reference gene primers was used to estimate how many nucleated cells each sample contained. Sequence reads were collapsed and filtered to measure the absolute abundance of every unique TCRbeta CDR3 rearrangement. For each sample, productive Simpson clonality was calculated by taking the square root of Simpson's diversity index across productive rearrangements. TCRdb's version of the immuneACCESS table is confined to in-frame rearrangements and falls short of the full clone set. An unresolved V gene accounts for under half of the shortfall where checked; the remainder is of unknown origin. V and J calls and clone size come straight from that table; D and trimming were deduced from the DNA. For this sample the table gives 450,000 to 500,000 clones, of which over 75% were detected only once. Approximately 2.9% of the sample is taken by the ten largest.

Recombination connected TRBV11-2 to TRBJ2-2; no D gene can be assigned with confidence. The sequence was collected from a human donor in a cohort sampled during active COVID-19. Sequenced: peripheral blood. The CDR3 reads CASSSLGELFF. Read as DNA, the sequence is TGTGCCAGCAGCTCCCTAGGGGAGCTGTTTTTT.